This is a list of T cell receptor beta chains from one sample in a study of radiation and T cells in renal cell carcinoma. Here immunoSEQ multiplex PCR was the method, and the copy in TCRdb shows in-frame clones only, minus some. The sample consists of around 170,000 clones, 88% of them appearing once. Sequenced material: blood, taken from a patient whose treatment included radiotherapy and nephrectomy. The receptor source for this set is a woman aged 45-60 years with renal cell carcinoma. CDR3s include the opening cysteine and the closing phenylalanine or tryptophan. Fields, in order: D gene, J gene, V gene, clone size, CDR3 protein, CDR3 DNA. D genes are given only for firm matches. Clone size is given for some rows only: seen once, a few or many times, or a class if the clone is expanded.

d_gene: -; j_gene: TRBJ1-3; v_gene: TRBV9; abundance: -; CDR3aa: CASTLNPLGSGNTIYF; CDR3nt: TGTGCCAGCACCCTAAACCCCCTGGGCTCTGGAAACACCATATATTTT
d_gene: TRBD2; j_gene: TRBJ2-5; v_gene: TRBV5-1; abundance: -; CDR3aa: CASSLLAGGLQETQYF; CDR3nt: TGCGCCAGCAGCTTACTAGCGGGGGGCCTCCAAGAGACCCAGTACTTC
d_gene: TRBD1; j_gene: TRBJ1-5; v_gene: TRBV5-1; abundance: -; CDR3aa: CASSLGTGAGFSNQPQHF; CDR3nt: TGCGCCAGCAGCTTGGGGACAGGGGCGGGCTTTAGCAATCAGCCCCAGCATTTT
d_gene: TRBD1; j_gene: TRBJ2-7; v_gene: TRBV7-9; abundance: -; CDR3aa: CASSLTLTGGGSYEQYF; CDR3nt: TGTGCCAGCAGCTTAACCCTAACAGGGGGCGGGTCCTACGAGCAGTACTTC
d_gene: TRBD1; j_gene: TRBJ1-2; v_gene: TRBV30; abundance: -; CDR3aa: CAWSLGTGGVYGYTF; CDR3nt: TGTGCCTGGAGTCTTGGGACAGGGGGCGTCTATGGCTACACCTTC
d_gene: TRBD1; j_gene: TRBJ2-7; v_gene: TRBV18; abundance: -; CDR3aa: CASSPRPGQLYEQYF; CDR3nt: TGTGCCAGCTCACCACGCCCGGGACAGCTCTACGAGCAGTACTTC
d_gene: -; j_gene: TRBJ1-5; v_gene: TRBV7-6; abundance: -; CDR3aa: CASSQSGRLNQPQHF; CDR3nt: TGTGCCAGCAGCCAGAGCGGACGGTTGAATCAGCCCCAGCATTTT
d_gene: -; j_gene: TRBJ1-1; v_gene: TRBV4-1; abundance: -; CDR3aa: CASSQDREEAGKDLEAFF; CDR3nt: TGCGCCAGCAGCCAAGATCGGGAAGAAGCGGGGAAAGATCTCGAAGCTTTCTTT
d_gene: TRBD1; j_gene: TRBJ2-2; v_gene: TRBV19; abundance: -; CDR3aa: CASSPPSRDRALAGELFF; CDR3nt: TGTGCCAGTAGTCCTCCCTCCCGGGACAGGGCTTTGGCCGGGGAGCTGTTTTTT
d_gene: -; j_gene: TRBJ1-1; v_gene: TRBV7-9; abundance: -; CDR3aa: CASSLDTRLEAFF; CDR3nt: TGTGCCAGCAGCTTAGATACCAGGCTTGAAGCTTTCTTT
d_gene: -; j_gene: TRBJ2-1; v_gene: TRBV7-9; abundance: few; CDR3aa: CASSPKVRMSSYNEQFF; CDR3nt: TGTGCCAGCAGCCCCAAGGTGCGGATGAGTTCCTACAATGAGCAGTTCTTC
d_gene: -; j_gene: TRBJ2-6; v_gene: TRBV5-4; abundance: -; CDR3aa: CASSLVGRENVLTF; CDR3nt: TGTGCCAGCAGCTTGGTCGGCAGGGAGAACGTCCTGACTTTC
d_gene: -; j_gene: TRBJ1-4; v_gene: TRBV7-9; abundance: -; CDR3aa: CASSLARANEKLFF; CDR3nt: TGTGCCAGCAGCTTAGCCCGGGCTAATGAAAAACTGTTTTTT
d_gene: -; j_gene: TRBJ1-2; v_gene: TRBV5-1; abundance: -; CDR3aa: CASSFLSLDLSGYTF; CDR3nt: TGCGCCAGCAGCTTTCTCAGTCTGGATCTAAGTGGCTACACCTTC
d_gene: TRBD1; j_gene: TRBJ1-6; v_gene: TRBV10-3; abundance: -; CDR3aa: CAIRALPGTGETNSPLHF; CDR3nt: TGTGCCATCAGAGCACTCCCCGGGACAGGGGAAACAAATTCACCCCTCCACTTT
d_gene: TRBD2; j_gene: TRBJ2-3; v_gene: TRBV7-9; abundance: -; CDR3aa: CASSLIAGIQHF; CDR3nt: TGTGCCAGCAGCTTAATAGCGGGGATCCAACATTTT
d_gene: -; j_gene: TRBJ1-2; v_gene: TRBV5-1; abundance: -; CDR3aa: CASSPVFGSTLGYTF; CDR3nt: TGCGCCAGCAGCCCGGTTTTCGGCAGCACCCTTGGCTACACCTTC
d_gene: -; j_gene: TRBJ1-1; v_gene: TRBV10-3; abundance: -; CDR3aa: CAISEQGQTEAFF; CDR3nt: TGTGCCATCAGTGAACAGGGTCAAACTGAAGCTTTCTTT
d_gene: -; j_gene: TRBJ1-4; v_gene: TRBV5-5; abundance: -; CDR3aa: CASSLVGGTATNEKLFF; CDR3nt: TGTGCCAGCAGCTTGGTGGGCGGCACGGCCACTAATGAAAAACTGTTTTTT
d_gene: TRBD2; j_gene: TRBJ2-3; v_gene: TRBV6-1; abundance: -; CDR3aa: CASSDLTSPHTQYF; CDR3nt: TGTGCCAGCAGTGACCTGACTAGCCCGCATACGCAGTATTTT
d_gene: TRBD1; j_gene: TRBJ2-7; v_gene: TRBV29-1; abundance: -; CDR3aa: CSAEPQGASEQYF; CDR3nt: TGCAGCGCGGAGCCCCAGGGGGCAAGCGAGCAGTACTTC
d_gene: -; j_gene: TRBJ2-5; v_gene: TRBV25-1; abundance: -; CDR3aa: CASSEIISGQETQYF; CDR3nt: TGTGCCAGCAGTGAAATAATTAGCGGCCAAGAGACCCAGTACTTC
d_gene: -; j_gene: TRBJ1-4; v_gene: TRBV18; abundance: -; CDR3aa: CASSPAGINEKLFF; CDR3nt: TGTGCCAGCTCACCGGCCGGAATTAATGAAAAACTGTTTTTT
d_gene: -; j_gene: TRBJ1-1; v_gene: TRBV18; abundance: -; CDR3aa: CASSHVQGLRSTEAFF; CDR3nt: TGTGCCAGCTCACATGTACAGGGTTTGAGAAGCACTGAAGCTTTCTTT
d_gene: -; j_gene: TRBJ2-1; v_gene: TRBV9; abundance: -; CDR3aa: CASSPGRGSYNEQFF; CDR3nt: TGTGCCAGCAGCCCGGGACGAGGGTCCTACAATGAGCAGTTCTTC
d_gene: -; j_gene: TRBJ2-5; v_gene: TRBV11-2; abundance: -; CDR3aa: CASSFGQHQETQYF; CDR3nt: TGTGCCAGCAGCTTCGGACAGCACCAAGAGACCCAGTACTTC
d_gene: TRBD1; j_gene: TRBJ1-1; v_gene: TRBV19; abundance: -; CDR3aa: CASTPDRGTEAFF; CDR3nt: TGTGCCAGTACCCCGGACAGGGGCACTGAAGCTTTCTTT
d_gene: -; j_gene: TRBJ2-2; v_gene: TRBV5-1; abundance: -; CDR3aa: CASSLPRETGELFF; CDR3nt: TGCGCCAGCAGCTTGCCCAGGGAGACCGGGGAGCTGTTTTTT
d_gene: -; j_gene: TRBJ2-3; v_gene: TRBV5-5; abundance: once; CDR3aa: CASRVTPAGTDTQYF; CDR3nt: TGTGCCAGCAGGGTCACTCCTGCGGGCACAGATACGCAGTATTTT
d_gene: -; j_gene: TRBJ2-1; v_gene: TRBV6-5; abundance: -; CDR3aa: CASSPQRNEQFF; CDR3nt: TGTGCCAGCAGTCCTCAAAGGAATGAGCAGTTCTTC
d_gene: TRBD2; j_gene: TRBJ2-7; v_gene: TRBV13; abundance: -; CDR3aa: CASSTRGGRYEQYF; CDR3nt: TGTGCCAGCAGCACGCGGGGGGGCCGCTACGAGCAGTACTTC